The 16 T cell receptor beta chains presented below share a single source sample, sequenced in a study of blood T cells in healthy people across ages (dated by TCRdb to about 2015). The protocol used for the library was 5' RACE. A second roughly 7 to 11 cycle PCR used a sample-barcoded 5' primer and a J-beta primer mix. In TCRdb, the public reads were trimmed at Q25 with fastp and aligned with MiXCR, with productive beta chains retained. Each entry is one CDR3 protein sequence, shown with its most common DNA and genes. The sample contains over 1,500,000 distinct CDR3 sequences, 30% to 40% of them found a single time. The ten largest account for 23% of the sample. Sequencing was performed on blood. These receptors were obtained from a human donor in good health.

This clonotype was recorded at least ten times. This chain joins TRBV18 and TRBJ2-7, with 8 bases matching TRBD2. V gave up 3 bases and J gave up 3 bases; unmatched junction bases: 1. The length of the CDR3 is 13 residues. Germline V gene lookup returns CDR1 KGHSH and CDR2 LQKENI. For the CDR3, the DNA is TGTGCCAGCTCACCCGCGGGGGGCTACGAGCAGTACTTC. This sequence encodes CASSPAGGYEQYF.

The gene calls are TRBV12-3 or TRBV12-4 and TRBJ2-1; 13 bases line up with TRBD2. The CDR3 has 16 residues. After removal of 4 bases from V and 8 bases from J, the junction contained 8 bases not matched to a gene. The CDR3 sequence is CASSSRTSGGAHEQFF. In DNA, the CDR3 is TGTGCCAGCAGTTCCCGAACTAGCGGGGGGGCGCATGAGCAGTTCTTC.

The rearrangement links TRBV15 to TRBJ2-5; 7 bases are shared with TRBD2. CDR1 LNHNV and CDR2 YYDKDF come from the germline V gene (reference sequence). Germline trimming cut 0 bases from V and 11 bases from J; bases unmatched to any gene: 12. This CDR3 is 15 amino acids long. In DNA form, the CDR3 reads TGTGCCACCAGCAGAGATGGAACAGCGGGGTATATGCAGTACTTC. It specifies CATSRDGTAGYMQYF.

This clonotype was observed a handful of times. The chain recombines TRBV12-5 with TRBJ2-7, with unresolved D. Trimming removed 6 bases from V and 2 bases from J, with 8 bases in between. Germline-derived CDR1 and CDR2 are LGHNT and FRNRAP. This CDR3 spans 12 amino acids. As DNA, the CDR3 is TGTGCTAGTGGCCCCAGAACCTACGAGCAGTACTTC. This sequence encodes CASGPRTYEQYF. The full variable domain, completed using reference TRBV12-5 and TRBJ2-7, is DARVTQTPRHKVTEMGQEVTMRCQPILGHNTVFWYRQTMMQGLELLAYFRNRAPLDDSGMPKDRFSAEMPDATLATLKIQPSEPRDSAVYFCASGPRTYEQYFGPGTRLTVT.

This clonotype was observed a few times. The V gene is TRBV6-2 or TRBV6-3, the J gene TRBJ2-5; a possible D gene is TRBD2 (6 bases). The CDR3 spans 13 residues. V lost 6 bases and J lost 3, with 11 bases in between. The germline V gene has CDR1 MNHEY and CDR2 SVGEGT. The CDR3 DNA sequence: TGTGCCAGCAGAATCTCGGGGGAAGAGACCCAGTACTTC. Translated: CASRISGEETQYF.

The V call is TRBV12-3 or TRBV12-4, the J call TRBJ2-4; D possibly uses TRBD1 or TRBD2 (5 bases each). The CDR3 extends over 16 amino acids. V was clipped by 6 bases and J by 13 bases, with 28 bases between them. The CDR3 loop reads CASSPEGPGRLVEQYF. CDR3 coding DNA: TGTGCCAGCAGCCCAGAGGGACCAGGGCGGCTGGTGGAGCAGTACTTC.

This clonotype was detected only a few times. This chain uses TRBV20-1 with TRBJ2-4, with D possibly TRBD1 on 5 matching bases. The end of the DNA fits TRBJ2-7 better, so the J call may be wrong. The length of the CDR3 is 14 residues. The germline gives CDR1 DFQATT, CDR2 SNEGSKA (reference sequence). The CDR3 is CSARDQGVVDEQYF. DNA of the CDR3: TGCAGTGCTAGAGATCAGGGTGTAGTTGACGAGCAGTACTTC.

The chain couples TRBV6-5 to TRBJ1-4, with 8 positions matching TRBD1. The CDR3 sequence is 15 residues long. The germline CDR1 and CDR2 sequences are MNHEY and SVGAGI. The trim removed 7 bases at V and 4 bases at J, leaving 8 bases unmatched. For the CDR3, the DNA is TGTGCCAGCAAATACTTACAGGGGGATAATGAAAAACTGTTTTTT. Its translation is CASKYLQGDNEKLFF.

The genes are TRBV15 and TRBJ2-5; D gene ambiguous. TRBJ2-7 explains the end of the DNA better; the J call may be wrong. The CDR3 has 16 amino acids. Germline V gene lookup returns CDR1 LNHNV and CDR2 YYDKDF (reference sequence). The CDR3 DNA is TGTGCCACCAGCAGTGAAGAGGTTGGGGTAGCCTACGAGCAGTACTTC. This codes for CATSSEEVGVAYEQYF.

The CDR3 protein is CSASPGGSGYTF. CDR3 bases: TGCAGTGCTAGCCCTGGGGGGAGTGGCTACACCTTC. The V call is TRBV20-1, the J call TRBJ1-2; possibly TRBD1 for D (5 bases). Per germline, CDR1 DFQATT and CDR2 SNEGSKA (reference sequence). This CDR3 comprises 12 residues. Trimming removed 3 bases at V and 7 bases at J, with 12 bases between.

A note on this clonotype: The germline gene is not matched at one end of the junction; a read error may be the cause. The chain combines TRBV5-6 with TRBJ2-3, with a weak D call TRBD2 (5 bases). The CDR3 consists of 12 residues. CDR1 is SGHDT, CDR2 YYEEEE, per germline. In nucleotides, the CDR3 is TGTGCCAGCAGCTTGGCCGGGATTTTAGTTGAGTTT. This translates into CASSLAGILVEF. The whole variable domain, remainder taken from reference TRBV5-6 and TRBJ2-3, is DAGVTQSPTHLIKTRGQQVTLRCSPKSGHDTVSWYQQALGQGPQFIFQYYEEEERQRGNFPDRFSGHQFPNYSSELNVNALLLGDSALYLCASSLAGILVEFGPGTRLTVL.

J is TRBJ2-3 and V is TRBV28; D unclear. Per the germline V gene, CDR1 is MDHEN and CDR2 is SYDVKM. The CDR3 runs 14 residues. The V and J ends lost 7 bases and 0 bases respectively, with 11 bases between them. CDR3 in amino acids: CASKAEVSTDTQYF. The CDR3 bases are TGTGCCAGCAAAGCAGAGGTTAGCACAGATACGCAGTATTTT.

This clonotype has more than one count but fewer than ten. The chain employs TRBV4-1 and TRBJ2-7; no firm D call. The CDR3 totals 12 residues. The V gene's germline CDR1 is MGHRA and CDR2 YSYEKL. V was pared by 0 bases and J by 10 bases, with 10 bases between. The CDR3 sequence: CASSQDLGRQYF. The CDR3 nucleotides are TGCGCCAGCAGCCAAGATCTCGGCCGCCAGTACTTC.

This clonotype has more than one count but fewer than ten. V gene TRBV5-1 combines with J gene TRBJ2-3; 8 nucleotides line up with TRBD2. The V and J ends lost 1 base and 5 bases, in that order; junction bases with no gene match: 9. The CDR3 is made up of 16 amino acids. CDR1 is SGHRS and CDR2 is YFSETQ in the germline V gene. The CDR3 DNA reads TGCGCCAGCAGCTTGATACGGGGGGGCCGCGGAGATACGCAGTATTTT. Translating it yields CASSLIRGGRGDTQYF.

V gene TRBV30 combines with J gene TRBJ1-5, with D perhaps matching TRBD1 (5 bases). V was shortened by 2 bases and J by 9 bases, with 20 bases between the two germline ends. Per the germline V gene, CDR1 is GTSNPN and CDR2 is SVGIG (reference sequence). The CDR3 runs to 15 residues. The CDR3 region has the DNA TGTGCCTGGAGTACGCTCCCGGGCTCCGGGGGGCCCCAGCATTTT. It translates to CAWSTLPGSGGPQHF.

This clonotype was detected a few times. The rearrangement joins TRBV6-5 to TRBJ1-6; D is undetermined. From germline, CDR1 is MNHEY and CDR2 SVGAGI. The length of the CDR3 is 15 residues. The V end lost 5 bases, the J end lost 0 bases, and 8 bases lay between the germline ends. The CDR3 sequence is CASSVLSSYNSPLHF. The CDR3 DNA follows: TGTGCCAGCAGTGTACTTAGCTCCTATAATTCACCCCTCCACTTT.